This is a list of T cell receptor beta chains from one sample in a study of T cell responses to AZD1222 COVID-19 vaccine. Sequencing used immunoSEQ multiplex PCR; TCRdb keeps in-frame clones, though not all of them. The table has about 150,000 clones, roughly 90% seen once. Sequencing used peripheral blood, obtained 28 days after the second AZD1222 dose. The receptors were sampled from an adult who received the AZD1222 COVID-19 vaccine. CDR3s include the opening cysteine and the closing phenylalanine or tryptophan. A D gene is named only where the DNA matches it firmly. Rows give clone size only sometimes, using once, few, many, or a class for an expanded clone.

V gene	D gene	J gene	clone size	CDR3 DNA	CDR3 protein
TRBV18	TRBD1	TRBJ1-2	NA	TGTGCCAGCTCACCACCCAAATCATCCGGGACAGCCCTATATGGCTACACCTTC	CASSPPKSSGTALYGYTF
TRBV11-3	NA	TRBJ2-1	NA	TGTGCCAGCAGCTTAGCGGGGATCTACAATGAGCAGTTCTTC	CASSLAGIYNEQFF
TRBV24-1	TRBD1	TRBJ2-1	once	TGTGCCACCAGTCGGGACAGGGGGAGGGATGAGCAGTTCTTC	CATSRDRGRDEQFF
TRBV10-2	TRBD1	TRBJ1-5	NA	TGCGCCAGCAGACTGACAGGGAATTCAGCCCAGCATTTT	CASRLTGNSAQHF
TRBV6-5	TRBD1	TRBJ2-7	NA	TGTGCCAGCAGAGAGACAGGGAGCTCCTACGAGCAGTACTTC	CASRETGSSYEQYF
TRBV14	TRBD2	TRBJ2-7	NA	TGTGCCAGCAGCCATTCAGCGGGAGGGAGGAACGAGCAGTACTTC	CASSHSAGGRNEQYF
TRBV7-2	NA	TRBJ2-2	NA	TGTGCCAGCAGACACCCCGGGCGGGCGTCCACCGGGGAGCTGTTTTTT	CASRHPGRASTGELFF
TRBV24-1	TRBD1	TRBJ2-7	NA	TGTGCCACCAGTGCTAGGGACAGGTTGTACGAGCAGTACTTC	CATSARDRLYEQYF
TRBV7-2	TRBD2	TRBJ2-1	NA	TGTGCCAGCAGCTTATGGAGCGGGAGGGGGAATGAGCAGTTCTTC	CASSLWSGRGNEQFF
TRBV5-1	NA	TRBJ2-1	NA	TGCGCCAGCAGCTATTACAACAATGAGCAGTTCTTC	CASSYYNNEQFF
TRBV27	NA	TRBJ2-4	NA	TGTGCCAGCAGTTCAGGAGGGCTGAGGAACATTCAGTACTTC	CASSSGGLRNIQYF
TRBV14	NA	TRBJ2-1	NA	TGTGCCAGCAGTCTCTTTTCTGAGCCTTACAATGAGCAGTTCTTC	CASSLFSEPYNEQFF
TRBV2	TRBD2	TRBJ2-7	NA	TGTGCCAGCAGTGCGCGGGAGGACTCCTACGAGCAGTACTTC	CASSAREDSYEQYF